This TCR beta chain was sequenced in a study of T cells in Graves' hyperthyroidism and ophthalmopathy. CDR1 and CDR2 (germline): SGHTA, FQGNSA. The V gene end was trimmed by 1 base and the J gene end by 6 bases; junction bases not matched to a gene: 6. The CDR3 length is 16 residues. Amplification of TCR beta CDR3 regions used RNA as the template. When the TCR CDR3 underwent first-round RT-PCR, the HTBI primer set was used. Using its own MiXCR run on the multiplex PCR reads, TCRdb lists one record per CDR3 protein. The repertoire holds around 760,000 distinct CDR3 sequences, roughly a third seen once, with around 29% in the top ten. In this sample, this clonotype turned up many times.

Input material: blood. The TCR was taken from a woman aged 35 to 49 with Graves' hyperthyroidism. The V and J genes are TRBV7-2 and TRBJ2-5; TRBD2 matches 12 bases. DNA of the CDR3: TGTGCCAGCAGCTTAGGAGCTAGCGGGGGGGATAAGACCCAGTACTTC. It translates to CASSLGASGGDKTQYF. Using reference TRBV7-2 and TRBJ2-5 for the parts outside the CDR3, the full variable domain is GAGVSQSPSNKVTEKGKDVELRCDPISGHTALYWYRQSLGQGLEFLIYFQGNSAPDKSGLPSDRFSAERTGGSVSTLTIQRTQQEDSAVYLCASSLGASGGDKTQYFGPGTRLLVL.